This TCR beta chain was recorded in a study of post-analysis software for immune sequencing data. Study as a whole: Clinical courses comprised relapsing-remitting, secondary progressive and progressive-relapsing multiple sclerosis.

The germline CDR1 and CDR2 sequences are ENHRY and SYGVKD. This CDR3 spans 17 amino acids. The trim removed 6 bases at V and 7 bases at J, leaving 12 bases unmatched. Carried by the TCR beta cDNA libraries were unique molecular identifiers. TCRdb re-called the PCR reads with MiXCR, one entry per CDR3 protein. The sample holds fewer than 850,000 distinct CDR3 sequences, just under 30% seen once. This clonotype was counted only a few times. What it binds is not known. Regarding the study as a whole: Elevated frequency relative to controls characterized about 5 TRBV segments in patients, TRBV5-6, TRBV5-1 and TRBV20-1 among them.

The sequence came from a girl between 10 and 17 years old with multiple sclerosis. The V and J genes are TRBV10-3 and TRBJ2-1, with 13 bases matching TRBD2. The specimen was blood. CDR3 DNA: TGTGCCATCAGCTCCGGGACTAGCGGGATTGAGGTTAATGAGCAGTTCTTC. Encoded protein: CAISSGTSGIEVNEQFF.